One sample yielded the 10 T cell receptor beta chains listed below, sequenced in a study of Tregs in tolerant kidney transplant recipients (dated 2019 in TCRdb). Their antigen targets remain unknown. The library was built by means of the immunoSEQ multiplex PCR assay. Not all clones reach the TCRdb copy of this immuneACCESS table, which keeps in-frame sequences only. Checked studies attribute under half of the gap to unresolved V genes and leave the rest unexplained. Recorded for this sample are tens of thousands of clones; about 95% of them occurred a single time. The top ten clones comprise 0.3% to 0.4% of the sample. Sequencing used Tregs from blood cultured with allogeneic cells. The receptors were sampled from a human donor in good health.

V and J are TRBV7-9 and TRBJ2-5, with 10 nucleotides matching TRBD2. V shed 5 bases, J shed 2 bases, and the junction held 11 bases outside the gene matches. This CDR3 is built from 17 residues. Germline loops: CDR1 SEHNR, CDR2 FQNEAQ (reference sequence). The CDR3 region is CASSKGLAAKLQETQYF. CDR3 coding DNA: TGTGCCAGCAGCAAAGGACTAGCGGCTAAATTACAAGAGACCCAGTACTTC.

CDR3 residues: CASSLYPGLTYEQYF. Here the CDR3 DNA reads TGTGCCAGCAGCTTATATCCGGGGCTGACCTACGAGCAGTACTTC. V usage is TRBV11-2 and J usage is TRBJ2-7; the D gene could be TRBD1 or TRBD2 (5 bases each). The germline CDR1 and CDR2 sequences are SGHAT and FQNNGV. The ends were cut back, 2 bases at V and 2 bases at J, with 13 bases in the middle. The CDR3 spans 15 residues. Based on the CDR3 plus reference TRBV11-2 and TRBJ2-7, the full variable domain is EAGVAQSPRYKIIEKRQSVAFWCNPISGHATLYWYQQILGQGPKLLIQFQNNGVVDDSQLPKDRFSAERLKGVDSTLKIQPAKLEDSAVYLCASSLYPGLTYEQYFGPGTRLTVT.

The chain links TRBV15 to TRBJ2-2; D unresolved. The germline gives CDR1 LNHNV, CDR2 YYDKDF (reference sequence). The CDR3 spans 16 residues. Trimming removed 0 bases at V and 0 bases at J, with 8 bases between. The CDR3 coding sequence is TGTGCCACCAGCAGAGATGGCAGGACGAACACCGGGGAGCTGTTTTTT. Its translation is CATSRDGRTNTGELFF.

V and J are TRBV5-8 and TRBJ2-5; TRBD1 matches at 8 bases. The CDR3 has 14 residues. The germline V gene has CDR1 SGHTS and CDR2 YDEGEE. The V and J ends lost 5 bases and 5 bases, in that order; junction bases with no gene match: 8. The CDR3 loop reads CASRPQGGRETQYF. CDR3 in DNA: TGTGCCAGCAGGCCACAGGGGGGTCGCGAGACCCAGTACTTC.

As for this clone: Within the sample, other DNA sequences also encode this same CDR3. The V and J genes are TRBV5-1 and TRBJ1-3; D is unresolved. The CDR3 covers 15 residues. Germline values: CDR1 SGHRS, CDR2 YFSETQ. The V end lost 0 bases, the J end lost 0 bases, and 7 bases lay between the germline ends. Here the CDR3 DNA reads TGCGCCAGCAGCTTGGCCGGGAACTCTGGAAACACCATATATTTT. Residues: CASSLAGNSGNTIYF.

The V gene is TRBV5-1, the J gene TRBJ1-4, with 8 bases lining up with TRBD1. This CDR3 region has 16 residues. Per the germline V gene, CDR1 is SGHRS and CDR2 is YFSETQ. V shed 4 bases, J shed 5 bases, and the junction held 10 bases outside the gene matches. The DNA for the CDR3 is TGCGCCAGCAGCGGGCCTGATGACAGGGGCAATGAAAAACTGTTTTTT. This sequence encodes CASSGPDDRGNEKLFF.

This chain links TRBV6-5 with TRBJ1-3, with 7 bases that match TRBD1. Germline CDR1 MNHEY, CDR2 SVGAGI. The CDR3 is 15 amino acids. The trim removed 4 bases at V and 3 bases at J, leaving 6 bases unmatched. As DNA, the CDR3 is TGTGCCAGCAGTTCACGGACAGGCCGTGGAAACACCATATATTTT. Translating gives CASSSRTGRGNTIYF.

The rearrangement links TRBV2 to TRBJ2-7; D is undetermined. V was pared by 6 bases and J by 2 bases, with 14 bases between. Germline CDR1 reads SNHLY; CDR2 reads FYNNEI. CDR3 length: 14 residues. The CDR3 DNA reads TGTGCCAGCAGGGTGCTACTCGTTACCTACGAGCAGTACTTC. This encodes CASRVLLVTYEQYF. Using reference TRBV2 and TRBJ2-7 for the parts outside the CDR3, the full variable domain is EPEVTQTPSHQVTQMGQEVILRCVPISNHLYFYWYRQILGQKVEFLVSFYNNEISEKSEIFDDQFSVERPDGSNFTLKIRSTKLEDSAMYFCASRVLLVTYEQYFGPGTRLTVT.

The chain employs TRBV6-6 and TRBJ2-7; 8 positions match TRBD1. Germline CDR1 reads MNHNY; CDR2 reads SVGAGI (reference sequence). Losses at the gene ends were 2 bases for V and 5 bases for J; bases not matched to a gene: 5. The CDR3 sequence is 14 residues long. The CDR3 DNA reads TGTGCCAGCAGTTACAGCAGGGGGCGAAACGAGCAGTACTTC. This gives the protein CASSYSRGRNEQYF.

The V gene is TRBV18, the J gene TRBJ2-6; D ambiguous. The CDR3 spans 15 residues. Per germline, CDR1 KGHSH and CDR2 LQKENI. Trimming shortened V by 4 bases and J by 0 bases, and 7 bases separated the two germline ends. The CDR3 DNA reads TGTGCCAGCTCACTGCAGAACTCTGGGGCCAACGTCCTGACTTTC. It is translated as CASSLQNSGANVLTF.